Listed here are 15 T cell receptor beta chains from one sample, sequenced in a study of blood T cell repertoires in COVID-19. TCRdb keeps only in-frame clones here, not all; method: immunoSEQ multiplex PCR. The sample yields 150,000 or so clones, 75% to 80% seen once. Sequenced: peripheral blood. Receptor source: a man at least 80 years old with acute or convalescent COVID-19.

This clone was seen just once. V and J are TRBV18 and TRBJ2-7; D unclear. Trimming pared 0 bases from V and 4 bases from J, leaving 10 bases between. The CDR3 spans 14 residues. CDR1 and CDR2 (germline): KGHSH, LQKENI. The CDR3 reads CASSPPAMRYEQYF. The CDR3 bases are TGTGCCAGCTCACCACCGGCAATGCGGTACGAGCAGTACTTC.

The rearrangement joins TRBV27 to TRBJ1-6; D gene unclear. The CDR3 consists of 18 residues. The germline V gene encodes CDR1 MNHEY and CDR2 SMNVEV (reference sequence). With 6 bases removed from V and 6 bases from J, the gap between germline ends came to 24 bases. This CDR3 reads CASSLRRVGGFGNSPLHF. The CDR3 nucleotides read TGTGCCAGCAGCTTACGGAGGGTCGGCGGTTTCGGTAATTCACCCCTCCACTTT.

This clone has at least ten counts. The chain links TRBV6-5 to TRBJ1-2; 8 bases agree with TRBD1. The CDR3 consists of 13 residues. The junction had 6 bases not matched to a gene; V was cut back by 4 bases and J by 8 bases. Germline CDR1 is MNHEY and CDR2 is SVGAGI. DNA of the CDR3: TGTGCCAGCAGTTCTAGGACAGGGCTAGGCTACACCTTC. As protein: CASSSRTGLGYTF.

As for this clone: Other DNA sequences in this sample translate to the same CDR3. The V gene is TRBV3-1 (or the pseudogene TRBV3-2), the J gene TRBJ2-1; TRBD2 aligns across 7 bases. The CDR3 loop spans 16 amino acids. V gave up 4 bases and J gave up 2 bases; unmatched junction bases: 8. From germline, CDR1 is LGHDT and CDR2 YNNKEL (reference sequence). The CDR3 sequence is CASSPAGTTTYNEQFF. CDR3 bases: TGTGCCAGCAGCCCGGCGGGGACTACTACCTACAATGAGCAGTTCTTC.

This rearrangement joins TRBV6-5 to TRBJ1-2; 8 positions agree with TRBD1. Germline assignment: CDR1 MNHEY and CDR2 SVGAGI. The CDR3 runs 14 residues. The V segment lost 7 bases and the J segment 4 bases; nucleotides outside the gene matches: 8. CDR3 sequence: CASIDRGGGYGYTF. As DNA, the CDR3 is TGTGCCAGCATCGACAGGGGAGGAGGCTATGGCTACACCTTC.

The chain joins TRBV19 to TRBJ2-1; 9 bases agree with TRBD1. The CDR3 spans 16 residues. The V gene end was trimmed by 0 bases and the J gene end by 9 bases; junction bases not matched to a gene: 9. In germline, CDR1 is LNHDA, CDR2 SQIVND (reference sequence). The DNA of the CDR3 is TGTGCCAGTAGTATAGAGGGGACAGGGAGGGGACGTGAGCAGTTCTTC. Protein sequence: CASSIEGTGRGREQFF.

The sample holds one count of this clone. The rearrangement uses TRBV5-1 and TRBJ1-4; D is unclear. The CDR3 is 15 residues long. The germline gives CDR1 SGHRS, CDR2 YFSETQ. Trimming took 4 bases from V and 3 from J, leaving 13 bases between them. CDR3 in amino acids: CASSPTSQANEKLFF. The CDR3 DNA sequence: TGCGCCAGCAGCCCGACGAGTCAGGCTAATGAAAAACTGTTTTTT.

This clone has only a few counts. CDR3 nucleotide sequence: TGTGCCAGCAGCTTGGACAGAGTCACTGAAGCTTTCTTT. Translating it yields CASSLDRVTEAFF. The chain has TRBV5-6 and TRBJ1-1; D is unresolved. From germline, CDR1 is SGHDT and CDR2 YYEEEE. Trimming shortened V by 0 bases and J by 4 bases, and 7 bases separated the two germline ends. The CDR3 is made up of 13 amino acids.

The J gene is TRBJ2-5, the V gene TRBV6-5, with TRBD1 as a possible D gene (6 bases). Trimming cost V 2 bases and J 2 bases, with 9 bases left between them. The CDR3 contains 14 residues. CDR1 is MNHEY and CDR2 is SVGAGI in the germline V gene. The CDR3 loop is CASSYRQAQETQYF. The CDR3 nucleotides read TGTGCCAGCAGTTACCGACAGGCACAAGAGACCCAGTACTTC.

The chain carries TRBV11-3 and TRBJ2-3; 8 bases align to TRBD2. Germline lookup yields CDR1 SGHNT and CDR2 YENEEA. This CDR3 is 16 amino acids long. Trimming removed 5 bases from V and 1 base from J; junction bases left unmatched: 8. DNA of the CDR3: TGTGCCAGCAGCCCCCTGGCGGGGGGCGGCACAGATACGCAGTATTTT. Translated, it gives CASSPLAGGGTDTQYF.

This clone was seen just once. J is TRBJ1-2 and V is TRBV7-2; D not certain. The germline gives CDR1 SGHTA, CDR2 FQGNSA. V was shortened by 4 bases and J by 1 base, with 4 bases between the two germline ends. The CDR3 runs to 12 residues. CDR3: CASSSDNYGYTF. Written as DNA, the CDR3 is TGTGCCAGCAGCTCAGATAACTATGGCTACACCTTC.

The V gene is TRBV6-5, the J gene TRBJ2-7; the D gene is possibly TRBD1 (6 bases). Germline V gene sequence: CDR1 MNHEY, CDR2 SVGAGI. This CDR3 spans 14 amino acids. With 6 bases removed from V and 1 base from J, the gap between germline ends came to 13 bases. The CDR3 is CASSRGQSSYEQYV. CDR3 in DNA: TGTGCCAGCAGCAGAGGACAGTCTTCCTACGAGCAGTACGTC.

V gene TRBV7-9 combines with J gene TRBJ2-2, with 7 bases aligning to TRBD1. This CDR3 region has 16 residues. Germline lookup yields CDR1 SEHNR and CDR2 FQNEAQ (reference sequence). The ends lost 2 bases at V and 0 bases at J; junction bases unmatched: 3. CDR3 loop: CASSLTGTANTGELFF. In nucleotides, the CDR3 is TGTGCCAGCAGCTTAACCGGGACAGCGAACACCGGGGAGCTGTTTTTT.

The CDR3 DNA sequence: TGTGCCAGCAGCTTACTGTACACCGGGGAGCTGTTTTTT. Residues: CASSLLYTGELFF. The gene calls are TRBV7-3 and TRBJ2-2, with no clear D. Trimming stripped 2 bases from V and 3 bases from J, with 4 bases between. Germline V gene data show CDR1 as SGHTA and CDR2 as FQGTGA. The CDR3 runs 13 residues.

The chain joins TRBV30 to TRBJ1-6; D is unresolved. CDR3 length: 17 amino acids. Trimming took 0 bases from V and 4 from J, leaving 16 bases between them. Germline CDR1 is GTSNPN and CDR2 is SVGIG (reference sequence). The CDR3 nucleotides read TGTGCCTGGAGTGTACGGGGTTTGGGCCGATATAATTCACCCCTCCACTTT. Translating it yields CAWSVRGLGRYNSPLHF.